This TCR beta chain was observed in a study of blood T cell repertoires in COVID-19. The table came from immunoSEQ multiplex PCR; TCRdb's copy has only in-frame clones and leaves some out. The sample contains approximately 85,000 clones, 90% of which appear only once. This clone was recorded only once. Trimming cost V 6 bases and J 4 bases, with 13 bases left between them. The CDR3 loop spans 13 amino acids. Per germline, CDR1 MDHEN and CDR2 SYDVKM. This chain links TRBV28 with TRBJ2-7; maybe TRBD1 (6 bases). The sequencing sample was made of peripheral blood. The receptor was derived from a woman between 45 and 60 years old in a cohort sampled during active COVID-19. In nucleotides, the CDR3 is TGTGCCAGCAGACCGGGACAACGGTACGAGCAGTACTTC. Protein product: CASRPGQRYEQYF.